This T cell receptor (beta chain) is from a study of cytomegalovirus exposure and HLA in healthy donors. Notes on the study in general: Testing in vitro showed a few CMV-associated chains specific for CMV antigens.

V lost 6 bases, J lost 4 bases, and 15 bases lay in between. The CDR3 extends over 15 amino acids. The germline V gene has CDR1 MNHEY and CDR2 SVGAGI. Primers for the PCR totalled 60 Vbeta and 13 Jbeta. Clones were sequenced by immunoSEQ multiplex PCR, and TCRdb holds only the in-frame ones, with some missing. The sample has under 150,000 clones; 80% are singletons. Comments on this clone: The antigen remains undetermined.

The TCR originated in a man aged 50 or older in good health and CMV-seronegative. Sequenced input: PBMCs. This sequence joins TRBV6-5 and TRBJ1-4; no definite D call. The CDR3 region is CASRGRSRGNEKLFF. The CDR3 nucleotides are TGTGCCAGCAGAGGCAGGAGCCGGGGTAATGAAAAACTGTTTTTT.